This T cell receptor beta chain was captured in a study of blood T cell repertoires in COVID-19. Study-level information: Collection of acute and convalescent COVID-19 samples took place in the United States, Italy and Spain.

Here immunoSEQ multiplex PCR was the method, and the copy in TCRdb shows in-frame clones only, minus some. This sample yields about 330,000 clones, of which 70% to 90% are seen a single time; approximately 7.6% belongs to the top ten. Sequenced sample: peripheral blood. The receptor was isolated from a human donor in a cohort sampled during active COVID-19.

The CDR3 spells CASSTGGLGVTEAFF. CDR3 sequence (DNA): TGTGCCAGCAGTACAGGGGGATTGGGAGTCACTGAAGCTTTCTTT. V gene TRBV6-5 combines with J gene TRBJ1-1; 8 bases are shared with TRBD1. Germline V gene lookup returns CDR1 MNHEY and CDR2 SVGAGI. J lost 4 bases, V lost 5 bases, and 9 bases had no gene match. There are 15 residues in the CDR3.